Below are 28 T cell receptor beta chains sequenced from a single sample in a study of blood T cell repertoires in COVID-19. Method: immunoSEQ multiplex PCR; TCRdb's copy keeps in-frame clones and lacks some. The sample carries approximately 220,000 clones, around four fifths recorded once. The material sequenced was PBMCs or T cells enriched from blood (not recorded which). The source of these receptors is a woman aged 45 to 65 who had been exposed to COVID-19.

The chain couples TRBV19 to TRBJ1-1; D is possibly TRBD1 (5 bases). V was clipped by 2 bases and J by 2 bases, with 9 bases between them. Germline values: CDR1 LNHDA, CDR2 SQIVND (reference sequence). The CDR3 runs to 14 residues. CDR3 residues: CASSIRGINTEAFF. As DNA, the CDR3 is TGTGCCAGTAGTATACGGGGGATTAACACTGAAGCTTTCTTT.

The gene calls are TRBV19 and TRBJ1-3, with 9 bases fitting TRBD1. The germline CDR1 and CDR2 sequences are LNHDA and SQIVND (reference sequence). V dropped 6 bases and J dropped 1; count of bases not matched to a gene: 16. The CDR3 loop spans 19 amino acids. CDR3 protein: CASSSGNTGQGHSGNTIYF. The CDR3, as DNA: TGTGCCAGTAGCAGTGGAAATACAGGACAGGGGCATTCTGGAAACACCATATATTTT.

This clone has only one observation. CDR3 residues: CASSWTGGRDQPQHF. CDR3 nucleotide sequence: TGTGCCAGCAGCTGGACAGGGGGCAGGGATCAGCCCCAGCATTTT. The chain couples TRBV7-2 to TRBJ1-5; 11 bases are shared with TRBD1. V lost 4 bases, J lost 5 bases, and 4 bases stayed unmatched. The CDR3 is made up of 15 amino acids. CDR1 and CDR2 from the germline V gene are SGHTA and FQGNSA.

The gene calls are TRBV29-1 and TRBJ1-2, with D perhaps TRBD1 (6 bases). Trimming stripped 4 bases from V and 8 bases from J, with 17 bases between. The CDR3 runs to 13 residues. Germline V gives CDR1 SQVTM, CDR2 ANQGSEA. The DNA for the CDR3 is TGCAGCGTTGCCGACCCAGGGGCAGGAGGCTACACCTTC. Protein sequence: CSVADPGAGGYTF. The variable domain in full, with the rest retrieved from reference TRBV29-1 and TRBJ1-2, is SAVISQKPSRDICQRGTSLTIQCQVDSQVTMMFWYRQQPGQSLTLIATANQGSEATYESGFVIDKFPISRPNLTFSTLTVSNMSPEDSSIYLCSVADPGAGGYTFGSGTRLTVV.

V is TRBV5-8 and J is TRBJ2-3, with 11 positions matching TRBD2. The ends lost 2 bases at V and 2 bases at J; junction bases unmatched: 4. This CDR3 contains 16 residues. Germline V lookup: CDR1 SGHTS, CDR2 YDEGEE. DNA for the CDR3: TGTGCCAGCAGCTTAGGACTAGCGGGTTACACAGATACGCAGTATTTT. Amino acids: CASSLGLAGYTDTQYF.

In this sample, this clone turned up once. V usage is TRBV15 and J usage is TRBJ2-7; D is unresolved. Germline V gene lookup returns CDR1 LNHNV and CDR2 YYDKDF (reference sequence). Deletions cut 0 bases from V and 4 bases from J, with 7 bases between. This CDR3 is built from 13 residues. CDR3 in amino acids: CATSRDLTYEQYF. In nucleotides, the CDR3 is TGTGCCACCAGCAGAGATTTGACATACGAGCAGTACTTC.

This chain connects TRBV11-2 to TRBJ1-1, with D perhaps matching TRBD1 (6 bases). V dropped 5 bases and J dropped 0 bases, with 19 bases sitting between them. CDR1 and CDR2 (germline): SGHAT, FQNNGV. There are 17 residues in the CDR3. CDR3 in DNA: TGTGCCAGCAGCCCCTGGGGGGGTTGGGACATGAACACTGAAGCTTTCTTT. It specifies CASSPWGGWDMNTEAFF.

V and J are TRBV12-3 or TRBV12-4 and TRBJ1-2; D gene ambiguous. The V end was cut by 4 bases, the J end by 8 bases, with 11 bases between. The CDR3 has 12 residues. The CDR3 DNA is TGTGCCAGCAGTTACCCGAACCGGGGCTACACCTTC. Encoded protein: CASSYPNRGYTF.

This clone has a handful of counts. The CDR3 region is CAISPGKGTNEKLFF. CDR3 bases: TGTGCCATCAGCCCAGGGAAAGGAACTAATGAAAAACTGTTTTTT. The rearrangement links TRBV10-3 to TRBJ1-4; TRBD1 is a possible D gene (5 bases). V dropped 6 bases and J dropped 1 base, with 12 bases sitting between them. In germline, CDR1 is ENHRY, CDR2 SYGVKD. The CDR3 runs to 15 residues.

This sequence joins TRBV5-4 and TRBJ1-2, with 7 bases fitting TRBD1. Germline lookup yields CDR1 SGHNT and CDR2 YYREEE (reference sequence). V dropped 4 bases and J dropped 8; count of bases not matched to a gene: 5. CDR3 length: 12 residues. The CDR3 loop is CASSLGGWGYTF. The CDR3 DNA is TGTGCCAGCAGCCTAGGGGGCTGGGGCTACACCTTC.

The rearrangement joins TRBV3-1 (or the pseudogene TRBV3-2) to TRBJ1-6; no definite D call. V lost 2 bases and J 10 bases, leaving 6 bases between the germline ends. This CDR3 comprises 12 residues. Germline CDR1 LGHDT, CDR2 YNNKEL (reference sequence). The CDR3 reads CASSQWSSPLHF. DNA of the CDR3: TGTGCCAGCAGCCAATGGAGCTCACCCCTCCACTTT.

This sequence joins TRBV6-5 and TRBJ1-6; maybe TRBD1 (5 bases). CDR3 length equals 12 residues. Trimming pared 5 bases from V and 9 bases from J, leaving 8 bases between. Germline loops: CDR1 MNHEY, CDR2 SVGAGI. The CDR3, as DNA: TGTGCCAGCAGTCCCCAGGGTTCACCCCTCCACTTT. It specifies CASSPQGSPLHF.

This clone showed up just once. The genes are TRBV28 and TRBJ1-1, with 10 bases fitting TRBD1. This CDR3 has 15 residues. CDR1 and CDR2 (germline): MDHEN, SYDVKM. After removal of 5 bases from V and 4 bases from J, the junction contained 7 bases not matched to a gene. CDR3 region: CASSKTGGRGTEAFF. The CDR3, as DNA: TGTGCCAGCAGTAAGACAGGGGGCCGGGGCACTGAAGCTTTCTTT.

The rearrangement uses TRBV10-2 and TRBJ1-2; a weak D match, TRBD1 (6 bases). Trimming pared 7 bases from V and 5 bases from J, leaving 11 bases between. This CDR3 is 12 amino acids long. Germline V gene sequence: CDR1 WSHSY, CDR2 SAAADI. As DNA, the CDR3 is TGCGCCAGCACCGCAGGGGAATATGGCTACACCTTC. It is translated as CASTAGEYGYTF.

The chain employs TRBV7-8 and TRBJ1-6; D is undetermined. CDR3 length equals 12 residues. Germline CDR1 and CDR2: SGHVS and FQNEAQ. The V and J ends lost 5 bases and 8 bases respectively, with 7 bases between them. CDR3: CASSRRDSPLHF. The DNA for the CDR3 is TGTGCCAGCAGCCGGAGGGATTCACCCCTCCACTTT.

This chain links TRBV6-2 or TRBV6-3 with TRBJ1-1; D might be TRBD1 (5 bases). V was shortened by 0 bases and J by 8 bases, with 10 bases between the two germline ends. The length of the CDR3 is 13 residues. Germline V gene lookup returns CDR1 MNHEY and CDR2 SVGEGT. CDR3 nucleotide sequence: TGTGCCAGCAGTTACTCAACGCAGGGAGAAGCTTTCTTT. As protein: CASSYSTQGEAFF.

The CDR3 sequence: CASSLVTGMISGANVLTF. CDR3 bases: TGTGCCAGCAGCTTAGTAACAGGGATGATCTCTGGGGCCAACGTCCTGACTTTC. The gene calls are TRBV13 and TRBJ2-6, with D possibly matching TRBD1 (6 bases). CDR1 PRHDT and CDR2 FYEKMQ come from the germline V gene (reference sequence). The CDR3 has 18 residues. The germline V and J ends were trimmed by 1 base and 0 bases, with 13 bases remaining between them. The full variable domain, with the rest looked up from reference TRBV13 and TRBJ2-6, is AAGVIQSPRHLIKEKRETATLKCYPIPRHDTVYWYQQGPGQDPQFLISFYEKMQSDKGSIPDRFSAQQFSDYHSELNMSSLELGDSALYFCASSLVTGMISGANVLTFGAGSRLTVL.

A few counts support this clone. J is TRBJ1-1 and V is TRBV6-2 or TRBV6-3; TRBD1 matches at 11 bases. The CDR3 sequence is 16 residues long. V dropped 5 bases and J dropped 4; count of bases not matched to a gene: 9. Germline values: CDR1 MNHEY, CDR2 SVGEGT. CDR3: CASSLWTGGKGTEAFF. The CDR3 coding sequence is TGTGCCAGCAGTCTCTGGACAGGGGGCAAAGGCACTGAAGCTTTCTTT.

The rearrangement joins TRBV9 to TRBJ1-1, with 7 nucleotides matching TRBD1. Germline values: CDR1 SGDLS, CDR2 YYNGEE. V was pared by 4 bases and J by 7 bases, with 4 bases of the junction left unmatched. The CDR3 is made up of 12 amino acids. The CDR3 is CASSPQGVEAFF. The CDR3, as DNA: TGTGCCAGCAGCCCCCAGGGGGTTGAAGCTTTCTTT. The whole variable domain, filled in from reference TRBV9 and TRBJ1-1, reads DSGVTQTPKHLITATGQRVTLRCSPRSGDLSVYWYQQSLDQGLQFLIQYYNGEERAKGNILERFSAQQFPDLHSELNLSSLELGDSALYFCASSPQGVEAFFGQGTRLTVV.

Notes on this clone: Sequence at one end of the junction differs from germline and may be a read error. CDR3 sequence (DNA): TGTGCCAGCACTGAACAGGGGGGTTTGCGCGGCTACACCTTC. Its protein is CASTEQGGLRGYTF. The chain has TRBV2 and TRBJ1-2, with TRBD1 matching over 8 bases. The CDR3 consists of 14 residues. CDR1 and CDR2 (germline): SNHLY, FYNNEI.

The chain carries TRBV11-2 and TRBJ2-1; TRBD1 agrees at 9 bases. J gave up 8 bases and V 7 bases, and 12 bases lay outside the gene matches. Per the germline V gene, CDR1 is SGHAT and CDR2 is FQNNGV. The CDR3 sequence is 15 residues long. CDR3 coding DNA: TGTGCCAGCATTCCCTCCGGGACAGGGAAGGATGAGCAGTTCTTC. This gives the protein CASIPSGTGKDEQFF. Drawing the rest from reference TRBV11-2 and TRBJ2-1, the complete variable domain is EAGVAQSPRYKIIEKRQSVAFWCNPISGHATLYWYQQILGQGPKLLIQFQNNGVVDDSQLPKDRFSAERLKGVDSTLKIQPAKLEDSAVYLCASIPSGTGKDEQFFGPGTRLTVL.

This sequence joins TRBV9 and TRBJ2-3, with 11 bases aligning to TRBD2. V was clipped by 5 bases and J by 4 bases; unmatched bases: 3. Germline V gene lookup returns CDR1 SGDLS and CDR2 YYNGEE. The CDR3 has 14 amino acids. The CDR3 spells CASSLAGGADTQYF. In DNA, the CDR3 is TGTGCCAGCAGTCTAGCGGGGGGCGCAGATACGCAGTATTTT.

This clone was seen a single time. V gene TRBV6-5 combines with J gene TRBJ2-7, with D perhaps matching TRBD1 (6 bases). Between the trimmed V and J ends, which lost 7 bases and 2 bases, there was a span of 18 bases. Germline V gene sequence: CDR1 MNHEY, CDR2 SVGAGI. This CDR3 contains 15 residues. CDR3 in amino acids: CASTFSSGVPYEQYF. The CDR3 coding sequence is TGTGCCAGCACCTTCTCCTCAGGGGTTCCCTACGAGCAGTACTTC.

The chain recombines TRBV11-2 with TRBJ2-1, with 7 bases identical to TRBD2. This CDR3 region has 14 residues. CDR1 and CDR2 from the germline V gene are SGHAT and FQNNGV. V was clipped by 5 bases and J by 6 bases; unmatched bases: 7. The CDR3 DNA reads as TGTGCCAGCAGCCCAACCTCGGGAGGCAATGAGCAGTTCTTC. This codes for CASSPTSGGNEQFF.

This clone was observed a single time. The rearrangement joins TRBV5-8 to TRBJ1-1; a possible D gene is TRBD1 (6 bases). V was cut by 2 bases and J by 4 bases, with 12 bases left in between. This CDR3 is built from 14 residues. Germline V gene data show CDR1 as SGHTS and CDR2 as YDEGEE. The chain's CDR3 is CASSFFNRATEAFF. The CDR3 coding sequence is TGTGCCAGCAGCTTCTTCAACAGGGCCACTGAAGCTTTCTTT.

The chain links TRBV19 to TRBJ2-1, with D possibly TRBD2 on 6 matching bases. The CDR3 is made up of 12 amino acids. Germline V gene sequence: CDR1 LNHDA, CDR2 SQIVND (reference sequence). The ends were cut back, 5 bases at V and 9 bases at J, with 11 bases in the middle. The CDR3 reads CASSARGGEQFF. In nucleotides, the CDR3 is TGTGCCAGTAGTGCCCGGGGAGGTGAGCAGTTCTTC.

The J gene is TRBJ2-5, the V gene TRBV2; possible D gene TRBD1, 6 bases. V dropped 4 bases and J dropped 2 bases, with 11 bases sitting between them. The length of the CDR3 is 14 residues. CDR1 and CDR2 from the germline V gene are SNHLY and FYNNEI. This CDR3 reads CASSAGQLQETQYF. CDR3 sequence (DNA): TGTGCCAGCAGTGCTGGACAGTTACAAGAGACCCAGTACTTC.

The rearrangement links TRBV7-9 to TRBJ1-5; D unresolved. This CDR3 has 12 amino acids. Between the trimmed V and J ends, which lost 6 bases and 3 bases, there was a span of 6 bases. Looked up from germline, CDR1 is SEHNR and CDR2 is FQNEAQ (reference sequence). The CDR3 protein is CASSSNNQPQHF. CDR3 DNA: TGTGCCAGCAGTTCCAACAATCAGCCCCAGCATTTT.